Presented here are 10 T cell receptor beta chains from one specimen sequenced in a study of monozygotic twins with inflammatory bowel disease. From the 5' RACE reads, TCRdb lists one entry per CDR3 protein and no DNA. This table holds more than 85,000 distinct CDR3 sequences. Sequencing was carried out using blood. All receptors come from a human donor with ulcerative colitis or Crohn's disease, or a healthy co-twin of an affected twin (not recorded which).

The rearrangement joins TRBV10-3 to TRBJ2-2; lacking DNA, the TRBD1 call made by TCRdb goes unchecked. The germline gives CDR1 ENHRY, CDR2 SYGVKD. CDR3 length: 18 amino acids. CDR3 protein: CAISAYGGGGGPTGELFF.

The chain combines TRBV4-2 with TRBJ2-7; TCRdb proposes TRBD2, but this gene call is untestable without DNA. The CDR3 is made up of 14 amino acids. The germline CDR1 and CDR2 sequences are LGHNA and YNFKEQ. The CDR3: CASSPPGLVYEQYF.

This chain connects TRBV2 to TRBJ2-7. There are 13 residues in the CDR3. CDR1 and CDR2 from the germline V gene are SNHLY and FYNNEI. CDR3 residues: CASSETPSYEQYF.

The genes are TRBV5-5 and TRBJ1-4; TCRdb reports TRBD1, a call that lacks DNA to check it against. This CDR3 contains 15 residues. Per germline, CDR1 SGHKS and CDR2 YYEKEE (reference sequence). CDR3 sequence reads: CASSLGGAQNEKLFF.

The V call is TRBV6-5, the J call TRBJ1-5. Germline lookup yields CDR1 MNHEY and CDR2 SVGAGI. The CDR3 consists of 13 residues. Here the CDR3 reads CASSARSNQPQHF.

The chain links TRBV5-1 to TRBJ1-1. The germline CDR1 and CDR2 sequences are SGHRS and YFSETQ. The CDR3 is 15 residues long. The CDR3 sequence: CASSSSGPIDTEAFF.

The rearrangement links TRBV28 to TRBJ2-1; TCRdb's D gene call, TRBD1, goes unchecked for lack of DNA. The CDR3 is made up of 14 amino acids. From germline, CDR1 is MDHEN and CDR2 SYDVKM. CDR3: CASSPGGSYNEQFF.

J is TRBJ2-7 and V is TRBV18; the D call of TRBD1 rests on TCRdb alone, since no DNA is present to check it. There are 15 residues in the CDR3. Germline loops: CDR1 KGHSH, CDR2 LQKENI. This chain's CDR3 is CASSQGQGAYYEQYF.

CDR3 protein: CASSLGLAGDTGELFF. The chain combines TRBV5-1 with TRBJ2-2; TCRdb lists TRBD2, though no DNA is available to test this call. The germline CDR1 and CDR2 sequences are SGHRS and YFSETQ. The CDR3 is 16 residues long.

V and J are TRBV4-3 and TRBJ2-2. In germline, CDR1 is LGHNA, CDR2 YSLEER. This CDR3 spans 15 amino acids. CDR3 amino acids: CASSQTAGDTGELFF.